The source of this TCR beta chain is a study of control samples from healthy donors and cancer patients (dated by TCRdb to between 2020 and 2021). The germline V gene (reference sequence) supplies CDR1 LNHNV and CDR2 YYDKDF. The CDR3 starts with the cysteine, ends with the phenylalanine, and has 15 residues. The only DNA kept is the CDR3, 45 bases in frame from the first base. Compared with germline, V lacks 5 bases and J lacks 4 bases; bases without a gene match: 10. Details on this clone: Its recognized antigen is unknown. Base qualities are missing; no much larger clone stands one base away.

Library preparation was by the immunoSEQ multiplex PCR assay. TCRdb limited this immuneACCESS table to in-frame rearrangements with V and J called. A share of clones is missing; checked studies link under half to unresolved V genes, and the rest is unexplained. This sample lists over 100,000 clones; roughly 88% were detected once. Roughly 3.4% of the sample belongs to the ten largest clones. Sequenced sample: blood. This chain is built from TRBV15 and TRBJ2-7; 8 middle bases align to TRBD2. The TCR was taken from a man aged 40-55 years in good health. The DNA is TGTGCCACCAGCTCCCGTGCAGCGGGGGAATACGAGCAGTACTTC. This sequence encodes CATSSRAAGEYEQYF.